These 18 T cell receptor beta chains were sequenced from one sample in a study of monozygotic twins with inflammatory bowel disease. One entry per CDR3 protein, without DNA, is what TCRdb gives after re-calling the 5' RACE reads. This table holds 400,000 to 500,000 distinct CDR3 sequences. Specimen: blood. The source of these receptors is a human donor with ulcerative colitis or Crohn's disease, or a healthy co-twin of an affected twin (not recorded which).

The chain has TRBV10-3 and TRBJ2-7. Per germline, CDR1 ENHRY and CDR2 SYGVKD. This CDR3 has 13 residues. The CDR3 loop reads CAISETVADEQYF.

The CDR3 protein is CASSQRQGTGGYTF. This chain links TRBV4-1 with TRBJ1-2; no DNA is available, so the TRBD1 call from TCRdb remains unchecked. Per the germline V gene, CDR1 is MGHRA and CDR2 is YSYEKL. CDR3 length: 14 amino acids.

V is TRBV20-1 and J is TRBJ1-2. The CDR3 extends over 12 amino acids. Germline CDR1 and CDR2: DFQATT and SNEGSKA (reference sequence). Here the CDR3 reads CSAIPSGVGYTF.

The genes are TRBV20-1 and TRBJ2-7. The CDR3 length is 15 residues. Germline CDR1 and CDR2: DFQATT and SNEGSKA (reference sequence). The CDR3 sequence: CSASSGWGKIDEQYF.

V and J are TRBV12-3 or TRBV12-4 and TRBJ1-5; TCRdb's D call of TRBD1 is untestable without DNA. This CDR3 is 17 amino acids long. The CDR3 loop is CASSFIGVQTRNQPQHF.

V gene TRBV20-1 combines with J gene TRBJ1-2. Germline V CDR1 and CDR2: DFQATT, SNEGSKA (reference sequence). The CDR3 has 13 residues. CDR3 in amino acids: CSPYGALNYGYTF.

This chain links TRBV7-3 with TRBJ2-1; the D call of TRBD1 rests on TCRdb alone, since no DNA is present to check it. The CDR3 length is 12 residues. Germline V CDR1 and CDR2: SGHTA, FQGTGA. CDR3 loop: CASSTGPNEQFF.

The gene calls are TRBV9 and TRBJ2-1; the TCRdb call, TRBD2, lacks DNA for checking. The V gene's germline CDR1 is SGDLS and CDR2 YYNGEE. The CDR3 runs to 16 residues. CDR3 region: CASSVGSSGSNNEQFF.

The chain combines TRBV3-1 with TRBJ2-3; TCRdb reports TRBD1, a call that lacks DNA to check it against. The length of the CDR3 is 15 residues. Germline CDR1 LGHDT, CDR2 YNNKEL (reference sequence). CDR3 in amino acids: CASSESGTGLDTQYF.

The rearrangement uses TRBV20-1 and TRBJ2-5. The germline gives CDR1 DFQATT, CDR2 SNEGSKA (reference sequence). The CDR3 extends over 12 amino acids. The CDR3 reads CSAKTVAETQYF.

CDR3 loop: CASSQPGNQPQHF. This chain joins TRBV3-1 and TRBJ1-5. Germline-derived CDR1 and CDR2 are LGHDT and YNNKEL (reference sequence). The CDR3 extends over 13 amino acids.

This chain joins TRBV6-1 and TRBJ2-1; TCRdb designates TRBD1, a call that cannot be tested without DNA. The CDR3 consists of 16 residues. CDR1 and CDR2 from the germline V gene are MNHNS and SASEGT. CDR3: CASTRAGGRSYNEQFF.

This rearrangement joins TRBV5-1 to TRBJ2-3. This CDR3 spans 15 amino acids. Germline V gene lookup returns CDR1 SGHRS and CDR2 YFSETQ. The CDR3 loop reads CASSLAGRSTDTQYF.

The chain has TRBV27 and TRBJ2-7. Germline-derived CDR1 and CDR2 are MNHEY and SMNVEV (reference sequence). The CDR3 sequence is 14 residues long. The CDR3 loop is CASRRTGDSYEQYF.

The gene calls are TRBV7-9 and TRBJ2-1; TCRdb lists TRBD1, though no DNA is available to test this call. The V gene's germline CDR1 is SEHNR and CDR2 FQNEAQ (reference sequence). CDR3 length equals 14 residues. The CDR3 loop is CASSAQANYNEQFF.

This chain links TRBV7-9 with TRBJ1-3. Germline loops: CDR1 SEHNR, CDR2 FQNEAQ (reference sequence). CDR3 size: 16 residues. The CDR3 sequence is CASSLGSGTSGNTIYF. The variable domain in full, completed from reference TRBV7-9 and TRBJ1-3, reads DTGVSQNPRHKITKRGQNVTFRCDPISEHNRLYWYRQTLGQGPEFLTYFQNEAQLEKSRLLSDRFSAERPKGSFSTLEIQRTEQGDSAMYLCASSLGSGTSGNTIYFGEGSWLTVV.

The chain couples TRBV29-1 to TRBJ1-2; TCRdb lists TRBD1, though no DNA is available to test this call. The germline V gene encodes CDR1 SQVTM and CDR2 ANQGSEA. This CDR3 is 13 amino acids long. The CDR3 reads CSVRGGADYGYTF.

This sequence joins TRBV10-2 and TRBJ2-3; TCRdb indicates TRBD2, and absent DNA this call remains unverified. The CDR3 runs to 17 residues. Germline assignment: CDR1 WSHSY and CDR2 SAAADI. The CDR3 spells CASSEGALRGLTDTQYF.